Below are 7 T cell receptor beta chains sequenced from a single sample in a study of OX40 agonist ivuxolimab in advanced cancers. Here immunoSEQ multiplex PCR was the method, and the copy in TCRdb shows in-frame clones only, minus some. The sample has tens of thousands of clones, roughly 80% seen once; the top ten hold 20%. The sequences come from CD4+ or CD8+ T cells sorted from blood, collected in a trial of the OX40 agonist ivuxolimab. The receptors were sampled from an adult with an advanced solid tumor such as melanoma, head and neck, liver or kidney cancer.

The V gene is TRBV19, the J gene TRBJ2-7; TRBD1 is a possible D gene (6 bases). CDR1 and CDR2 (germline): LNHDA, SQIVND (reference sequence). The CDR3 has 14 residues. The germline V and J ends were trimmed by 1 base and 3 bases, with 10 bases remaining between them. CDR3 in amino acids: CASSIGHRDYEQYF. In DNA, the CDR3 is TGTGCCAGTAGTATAGGTCACAGGGACTACGAGCAGTACTTC.

The chain couples TRBV5-1 to TRBJ1-6; D not resolved. The CDR3 is 15 amino acids. V lost 3 bases, J lost 3 bases, and 10 bases lay in between. CDR1 is SGHRS, CDR2 YFSETQ, per germline. CDR3 in amino acids: CASSSWDYYNSPLHF. In DNA, the CDR3 is TGCGCCAGCAGCTCATGGGATTACTATAATTCACCCCTCCACTTT.

The gene calls are TRBV19 and TRBJ1-5, with TRBD1 matching over 9 bases. Germline trimming cut 5 bases from V and 6 bases from J; bases unmatched to any gene: 8. This CDR3 comprises 15 residues. Germline lookup yields CDR1 LNHDA and CDR2 SQIVND (reference sequence). CDR3 loop: CASSLRTGVFQPQHF. CDR3 DNA: TGTGCCAGTAGTCTAAGGACAGGGGTATTTCAGCCCCAGCATTTT.

CDR3 in DNA: TGTGCCAGTAGTGACTACGGGGGAGTGATGAACACTGAAGCTTTCTTT. Amino acids: CASSDYGGVMNTEAFF. V gene TRBV19 combines with J gene TRBJ1-1; possible D gene TRBD1, 5 bases. CDR3 size: 16 residues. Trimming cost V 5 bases and J 0 bases, with 16 bases left between them. Per germline, CDR1 LNHDA and CDR2 SQIVND (reference sequence).

J is TRBJ2-3 and V is TRBV20-1; the D is unclear. V was shortened by 3 bases and J by 2 bases, with 0 bases between the two germline ends. This CDR3 spans 10 amino acids. Germline CDR1 reads DFQATT; CDR2 reads SNEGSKA (reference sequence). The CDR3 DNA follows: TGCAGTGCTAGCACAGATACGCAGTATTTT. Protein sequence: CSASTDTQYF.

The rearrangement links TRBV6-1 to TRBJ2-3; D is perhaps TRBD2 (5 bases). The CDR3 consists of 15 residues. The V end lost 2 bases, the J end lost 5 bases, and 14 bases lay between the germline ends. CDR1 and CDR2 from the germline V gene are MNHNS and SASEGT. The CDR3: CASSEYQVGVDTQYF. The CDR3 DNA follows: TGTGCCAGCAGTGAATATCAGGTCGGGGTAGATACGCAGTATTTT.

The V and J genes are TRBV5-1 and TRBJ2-7; 11 nucleotides match TRBD2. Germline values: CDR1 SGHRS, CDR2 YFSETQ. The CDR3 is 15 amino acids. Losses at the gene ends were 4 bases for V and 0 bases for J; bases not matched to a gene: 3. The CDR3 sequence is CASSLGLAGSYEQYF. DNA of the CDR3: TGCGCCAGCAGCCTTGGACTAGCGGGCTCCTACGAGCAGTACTTC.